These 9 T cell receptor beta chains originate from one sample sequenced in a study of control samples from healthy donors and cancer patients. This table comes from immunoSEQ multiplex PCR, and its TCRdb copy is limited to in-frame clones, with some not included. The sample lists around 130,000 clones; roughly 89% were seen once. Source material: PBMCs. Receptors were obtained from a man aged 50-60 years with head and neck cancer.

The chain is built from TRBV15 and TRBJ2-5, with 11 nucleotides matching TRBD2. The CDR3 length is 15 residues. Per germline, CDR1 LNHNV and CDR2 YYDKDF (reference sequence). V was clipped by 8 bases and J by 5 bases; unmatched bases: 10. This CDR3 reads CATGGTSGSMETQYF. CDR3 bases: TGTGCCACCGGAGGGACTAGCGGCTCTATGGAGACCCAGTACTTC.

The CDR3 here is CASRSAGGGYEQYF. CDR3 sequence (DNA): TGTGCCAGCAGGTCCGCGGGGGGCGGTTACGAGCAGTACTTC. The chain couples TRBV6-5 to TRBJ2-7; TRBD2 matches at 8 bases. V lost 6 bases, J lost 4 bases, and 8 bases stayed unmatched. The length of the CDR3 is 14 residues. From germline, CDR1 is MNHEY and CDR2 SVGAGI.

The chain uses TRBV6-5 and TRBJ2-3; D might be TRBD2 (7 bases). The germline V and J ends were trimmed by 7 bases and 7 bases, with 15 bases remaining between them. Germline lookup yields CDR1 MNHEY and CDR2 SVGAGI. The CDR3 runs 13 residues. The CDR3 loop reads CASTKRGGHTQYF. The CDR3 nucleotides read TGTGCCAGCACCAAAAGGGGGGGTCATACGCAGTATTTT.

This clone was found once. J is TRBJ1-1 and V is TRBV3-1 (or the pseudogene TRBV3-2), with D perhaps TRBD1 (5 bases). V was trimmed by 1 base and J by 1 base, leaving 13 bases between them. The CDR3 sequence is 16 residues long. Germline V gene data show CDR1 as LGHDT and CDR2 as YNNKEL (reference sequence). CDR3 protein: CASSQGFGTANTEAFF. The CDR3 DNA sequence: TGTGCCAGCAGCCAAGGTTTTGGGACGGCGAACACTGAAGCTTTCTTT.

The chain combines TRBV11-2 with TRBJ1-1; D not certain. V was pared by 1 base and J by 0 bases, with 12 bases between. The length of the CDR3 is 16 residues. Germline lookup yields CDR1 SGHAT and CDR2 FQNNGV. The CDR3: CASSLGWGGVNTEAFF. For the CDR3, the DNA is TGTGCCAGCAGCTTAGGGTGGGGTGGGGTGAACACTGAAGCTTTCTTT.

The V and J genes are TRBV10-3 and TRBJ1-1, with TRBD1 as a possible D gene (5 bases). Deletions cut 10 bases from V and 2 bases from J, with 23 bases between. CDR1 ENHRY and CDR2 SYGVKD come from the germline V gene. The CDR3 spans 16 residues. The CDR3 region is CATFLGRGSINTEAFF. DNA for the CDR3: TGTGCCACCTTTTTGGGAAGGGGTTCAATAAACACTGAAGCTTTCTTT.

Remarks on this clone: The same CDR3 is also encoded by other DNA sequences in this sample. V gene TRBV12-3 or TRBV12-4 combines with J gene TRBJ1-2; D not certain. The CDR3 sequence is 12 residues long. V lost 6 bases to trimming and J lost 5 bases, with 10 bases between them. CDR3 loop: CASSSGEYGYTF. CDR3 coding DNA: TGTGCCAGCAGCTCCGGCGAATATGGCTACACCTTC.

The J gene is TRBJ2-7, the V gene TRBV5-4; D call uncertain. CDR1 SGHNT and CDR2 YYREEE come from the germline V gene (reference sequence). V was shortened by 0 bases and J by 2 bases, with 6 bases between the two germline ends. The CDR3 has 13 amino acids. CDR3 sequence: CASSLGSTYEQYF. CDR3 nucleotide sequence: TGTGCCAGCAGCTTGGGCAGTACCTACGAGCAGTACTTC.

The V and J genes are TRBV29-1 and TRBJ2-7, with a weak D call TRBD1 (5 bases). CDR1 is SQVTM, CDR2 ANQGSEA, per germline. V lost 7 bases to trimming and J lost 4 bases, with 14 bases between them. The CDR3 spans 12 residues. In nucleotides, the CDR3 is TGCAGCGCCCAGGGATCAGCTTACGAGCAGTACTTC. This gives the protein CSAQGSAYEQYF.